This entry lists 23 T cell receptor beta chains sequenced from one sample in a study of neurological immune-mediated disorders. TCRdb passed the 5' RACE reads through MiXCR, listing each CDR3 protein once. The data contain 55,000 to 75,000 distinct CDR3 sequences, approximately 5.3% of them singletons. The sample consisted of PBMCs. The receptors shown here come from a human donor with multiple sclerosis. The donor label of this sample is uncertain.

A remark on this clonotype: A much larger clone sits a single nucleotide away, making a read error possible. The chain recombines TRBV12-3 or TRBV12-4 with TRBJ1-2; D ambiguous. This CDR3 has 12 amino acids. The V and J ends lost 7 bases and 10 bases respectively, with 16 bases between them. The CDR3 DNA follows: TGTGCCAGCACCGAGCCCGGGGTTGACTACACCTTC. It encodes CASTEPGVDYTF.

This clonotype was detected ten times or more. V gene TRBV5-1 combines with J gene TRBJ2-5, with unresolved D. Trimming cost V 4 bases and J 5 bases, with 12 bases left between them. Per the germline V gene, CDR1 is SGHRS and CDR2 is YFSETQ. This CDR3 is built from 13 residues. The CDR3 reads CASSKGLGETQYF. The CDR3 bases are TGCGCCAGCAGCAAGGGTCTAGGGGAGACCCAGTACTTC. Full variable domain (outside the CDR3, taken from reference TRBV5-1 and TRBJ2-5): KAGVTQTPRYLIKTRGQQVTLSCSPISGHRSVSWYQQTPGQGLQFLFEYFSETQRNKGNFPGRFSGRQFSNSRSEMNVSTLELGDSALYLCASSKGLGETQYFGPGTRLLVL.

There are many counts of this clonotype. This chain joins TRBV10-3 and TRBJ2-1, with TRBD1 identical over 7 bases. There are 15 residues in the CDR3. The V segment lost 6 bases and the J segment 2 bases; nucleotides outside the gene matches: 7. Germline CDR1 is ENHRY and CDR2 is SYGVKD. CDR3 bases: TGTGCCATCAGGCCGGCAGGGGGAACCTACAATGAGCAGTTCTTC. Amino acid sequence: CAIRPAGGTYNEQFF.

This clonotype was seen just once. The CDR3 reads CASSDLGADTEAFF. In nucleotides, the CDR3 is TGTGCCAGCAGTGATCTGGGGGCGGACACTGAAGCTTTCTTT. V is TRBV2 and J is TRBJ1-1; D perhaps matches TRBD1 (6 bases). The CDR3 sequence is 14 residues long. The V gene lost 3 bases and the J gene lost 3 bases, with 11 bases spanning the gap. Germline V gives CDR1 SNHLY, CDR2 FYNNEI.

This clonotype came up many times. The chain carries TRBV14 and TRBJ2-7; D not resolved. The germline gives CDR1 SGHDN, CDR2 FVKESK. Trimming removed 2 bases at V and 0 bases at J, with 5 bases between. CDR3 length equals 13 residues. DNA for the CDR3: TGTGCCAGCAGCCAACGCCTCTCCTACGAGCAGTACTTC. It translates to CASSQRLSYEQYF.

Ten or more counts support this clonotype. This chain connects TRBV29-1 to TRBJ1-1; D ambiguous. CDR3 size: 15 residues. Germline V gene data show CDR1 as SQVTM and CDR2 as ANQGSEA. Trimming stripped 4 bases from V and 3 bases from J, with 18 bases between. This chain's CDR3 is CSVVPSGQLDTEAFF. The CDR3 coding sequence is TGCAGCGTTGTCCCGAGCGGGCAGTTGGACACTGAAGCTTTCTTT.

This clonotype was detected many times. V and J are TRBV6-5 and TRBJ2-1; 7 positions match TRBD2. V trimming: 7 bases; J trimming: 1 base; junction bases outside the gene matches: 13. The germline CDR1 and CDR2 sequences are MNHEY and SVGAGI. The length of the CDR3 is 17 residues. Here the CDR3 reads CASTPGRGPSSYNEQFF. In DNA form, the CDR3 reads TGTGCCAGCACCCCGGGGAGGGGCCCTTCTTCCTACAATGAGCAGTTCTTC.

There are many counts of this clonotype. The chain joins TRBV20-1 to TRBJ2-5, with 7 bases matching TRBD2. Germline V CDR1 and CDR2: DFQATT, SNEGSKA (reference sequence). CDR3 length: 15 amino acids. V shed 2 bases, J shed 4 bases, and the junction held 10 bases outside the gene matches. This CDR3 reads CSARSPLGGGETQYF. The CDR3, as DNA: TGCAGTGCTAGATCCCCCCTTGGGGGGGGAGAGACCCAGTACTTC.

This clonotype has at least ten counts. The chain links TRBV5-5 to TRBJ2-3; TRBD2 matches 10 bases. Germline-derived CDR1 and CDR2 are SGHKS and YYEKEE (reference sequence). The CDR3 totals 15 residues. The junction had 9 bases not matched to a gene; V was cut back by 7 bases and J by 4 bases. The chain's CDR3 is CASSSGGARADTQYF. The CDR3 DNA reads as TGTGCCAGCTCAAGCGGGGGGGCGAGGGCAGATACGCAGTATTTT.

The chain couples TRBV20-1 to TRBJ2-1; possibly TRBD1 or TRBD2 for D (6 bases each). V was shortened by 6 bases and J by 3 bases, with 18 bases between the two germline ends. The CDR3 length is 15 residues. The germline V gene encodes CDR1 DFQATT and CDR2 SNEGSKA (reference sequence). The CDR3 region has the DNA TGCAGTGCCCCTGACGGGGGCGGGGACTACAATGAGCAGTTCTTC. It specifies CSAPDGGGDYNEQFF.

This clonotype was counted at least ten times. The V and J genes are TRBV5-1 and TRBJ1-1; D possibly corresponds to TRBD1 (6 bases). Germline CDR1 is SGHRS and CDR2 is YFSETQ. Trimming left V 5 bases short and J 1 base short, with 9 bases between. This CDR3 comprises 13 residues. DNA of the CDR3: TGCGCCAGCAGGCTGGACAGGAACACTGAAGCTTTCTTT. Its protein is CASRLDRNTEAFF.

This clonotype showed up many times. V and J are TRBV11-2 and TRBJ1-3; no reliable D call. Trimming removed 6 bases from V and 4 bases from J, with 7 bases in between. The CDR3 has 12 residues. Germline V gene lookup returns CDR1 SGHAT and CDR2 FQNNGV. The CDR3 DNA is TGTGCCAGCAGGCATCGAGGAAACACCATATATTTT. It codes for CASRHRGNTIYF.

In its sample, this clonotype was seen many times. The chain carries TRBV10-3 and TRBJ2-3; TRBD1 aligns across 9 bases. Per germline, CDR1 ENHRY and CDR2 SYGVKD. This CDR3 comprises 14 residues. J lost 3 bases, V lost 2 bases, and 0 bases had no gene match. The CDR3 is CAISEGQGTDTQYF. The CDR3 DNA sequence: TGTGCCATCAGTGAGGGACAGGGGACAGATACGCAGTATTTT.

This clonotype was picked up many times. V and J are TRBV12-3 or TRBV12-4 and TRBJ1-2, with TRBD1 matching 9 bases. This CDR3 has 14 amino acids. V lost 6 bases and J lost 1; bases outside the gene matches: 3. The CDR3 here is CASSRTGDNYGYTF. CDR3 in DNA: TGTGCCAGCAGCCGGACAGGGGATAACTATGGCTACACCTTC.

This clonotype occurred many times. The chain recombines TRBV5-1 with TRBJ2-2; possibly TRBD2 for D (6 bases). With 0 bases removed from V and 3 bases from J, the gap between germline ends came to 12 bases. From germline, CDR1 is SGHRS and CDR2 YFSETQ. This CDR3 contains 16 residues. The CDR3 spells CASSLVRGADTGELFF. As DNA, the CDR3 is TGCGCCAGCAGCTTGGTCCGCGGGGCGGACACCGGGGAGCTGTTTTTT.

This clonotype has ten or more counts. The chain joins TRBV20-1 to TRBJ2-6; no clear D gene. V gave up 0 bases and J gave up 4 bases, with 10 bases separating them. Germline CDR1 reads DFQATT; CDR2 reads SNEGSKA (reference sequence). This CDR3 region has 15 residues. CDR3 coding DNA: TGCAGTGCTAGAGACCCAAGAGAGGGGGCCAACGTCCTGACTTTC. Translating gives CSARDPREGANVLTF.

At least ten counts were recorded for this clonotype. This chain joins TRBV7-9 and TRBJ1-2; tentatively, D is TRBD1 (5 bases). This CDR3 contains 14 residues. The ends were cut back, 1 base at V and 1 base at J, with 7 bases in the middle. Germline V lookup: CDR1 SEHNR, CDR2 FQNEAQ (reference sequence). CDR3 sequence reads: CASSLGGVNYGYTF. CDR3 nucleotide sequence: TGTGCCAGCAGCTTAGGGGGGGTTAACTATGGCTACACCTTC.

Many counts were recorded for this clonotype. The CDR3 region is CASSPERDSYGYTF. The CDR3 nucleotides read TGTGCCAGCAGCCCGGAGAGGGATAGCTATGGCTACACCTTC. This chain joins TRBV7-9 and TRBJ1-2; D uncertain. Germline V CDR1 and CDR2: SEHNR, FQNEAQ (reference sequence). The V end was cut by 5 bases, the J end by 4 bases, with 14 bases between. CDR3 length equals 14 residues. The entire variable domain, with the rest obtained from reference TRBV7-9 and TRBJ1-2, is as follows: DTGVSQNPRHKITKRGQNVTFRCDPISEHNRLYWYRQTLGQGPEFLTYFQNEAQLEKSRLLSDRFSAERPKGSFSTLEIQRTEQGDSAMYLCASSPERDSYGYTFGSGTRLTVV.

This clonotype showed up many times. This chain connects TRBV7-9 to TRBJ1-2, with a possible D match to TRBD1 (5 bases). Germline CDR1 is SEHNR and CDR2 is FQNEAQ (reference sequence). The CDR3 covers 13 residues. V was clipped by 6 bases and J by 6 bases, with 14 bases between them. CDR3 DNA: TGTGCCAGCAGGTCCGGGCAGGGCGATGGCTACACCTTC. The encoded protein is CASRSGQGDGYTF.

V gene TRBV3-1 combines with J gene TRBJ2-3; unclear D gene. Germline CDR1 and CDR2: LGHDT and YNNKEL (reference sequence). Trimming stripped 5 bases from V and 4 bases from J, with 4 bases between. The CDR3 consists of 11 residues. The CDR3 sequence: CASSKSDTQYF. Here the CDR3 DNA reads TGTGCCAGCAGCAAATCAGATACGCAGTATTTT.

This clonotype appeared many times. The chain combines TRBV3-1 with TRBJ1-6, with D possibly matching TRBD1 (6 bases). V shed 1 base and J shed 8 bases, with 9 bases lying between them. The CDR3 is 14 residues long. CDR1 LGHDT and CDR2 YNNKEL come from the germline V gene (reference sequence). In DNA form, the CDR3 reads TGTGCCAGCAGCCAAGCCGCAGGGGATTCACCCCTCCACTTT. Residues: CASSQAAGDSPLHF.

This clonotype was detected ten times or more. The CDR3 DNA reads as TGTGCCAGCAGCCAAGGCGGGGGGCCTTACAATGAGCAGTTCTTC. Its translation is CASSQGGGPYNEQFF. The chain is built from TRBV3-1 and TRBJ2-1; 8 nucleotides line up with TRBD2. The J segment lost 4 bases and the V segment lost 1 base, leaving 3 bases of the junction unmatched. Germline V lookup: CDR1 LGHDT, CDR2 YNNKEL (reference sequence). CDR3 length: 15 residues.

This chain uses TRBV6-6 with TRBJ1-4; possible D gene TRBD1, 5 bases. The CDR3 extends over 12 amino acids. CDR1 MNHNY and CDR2 SVGAGI come from the germline V gene (reference sequence). V gave up 5 bases and J gave up 7 bases, with 8 bases separating them. CDR3 nucleotides: TGTGCCAGCAGTGACGACAGTGAAAAACTGTTTTTT. This gives the protein CASSDDSEKLFF.